Below are 10 T cell receptor beta chains sequenced from a single sample in a study of cytomegalovirus exposure and HLA in healthy donors. It was with 60 Vbeta and 13 Jbeta primers that the PCR ran. Assay used: immunoSEQ multiplex PCR; TCRdb lists only in-frame clones, some missing. Among 150,000 or so clones, over 75% were seen once, and the ten largest hold around 5.6%. The sample was PBMCs. The source of these receptors is a woman aged 40 to 49 in good health and CMV-seropositive.

J is TRBJ1-3 and V is TRBV5-1, with TRBD1 as a possible D gene (6 bases). The CDR3 sequence is 14 residues long. The germline gives CDR1 SGHRS, CDR2 YFSETQ. The V gene lost 3 bases and the J gene lost 4 bases, with 11 bases spanning the gap. The CDR3 DNA reads TGCGCCAGCAGCTCCCAGGGGCGAGGAAACACCATATATTTT. It yields the protein CASSSQGRGNTIYF. Full variable domain (missing parts from reference TRBV5-1 and TRBJ1-3): KAGVTQTPRYLIKTRGQQVTLSCSPISGHRSVSWYQQTPGQGLQFLFEYFSETQRNKGNFPGRFSGRQFSNSRSEMNVSTLELGDSALYLCASSSQGRGNTIYFGEGSWLTVV.

This clone was detected only a few times. This chain joins TRBV7-9 and TRBJ1-2, with a weak D call TRBD1 (6 bases). The CDR3 length is 13 residues. V lost 5 bases and J lost 6, with 13 bases in between. Germline CDR1 is SEHNR and CDR2 is FQNEAQ (reference sequence). CDR3: CASSKQGGNGYTF. DNA for the CDR3: TGTGCCAGCAGCAAACAGGGTGGCAATGGCTACACCTTC. Supplemented by reference TRBV7-9 and TRBJ1-2, the full variable domain reads DTGVSQNPRHKITKRGQNVTFRCDPISEHNRLYWYRQTLGQGPEFLTYFQNEAQLEKSRLLSDRFSAERPKGSFSTLEIQRTEQGDSAMYLCASSKQGGNGYTFGSGTRLTVV.

This chain links TRBV7-9 with TRBJ2-1; TRBD2 matches at 11 bases. CDR1 and CDR2 from the germline V gene are SEHNR and FQNEAQ (reference sequence). The CDR3 loop spans 15 amino acids. The V and J ends lost 0 bases and 7 bases, in that order; junction bases with no gene match: 2. Written as DNA, the CDR3 is TGTGCCAGCAGCTTAGCTAGCGGGAGGGTTAATGAGCAGTTCTTC. This codes for CASSLASGRVNEQFF. The full variable domain, its missing parts supplied by reference TRBV7-9 and TRBJ2-1, is DTGVSQNPRHKITKRGQNVTFRCDPISEHNRLYWYRQTLGQGPEFLTYFQNEAQLEKSRLLSDRFSAERPKGSFSTLEIQRTEQGDSAMYLCASSLASGRVNEQFFGPGTRLTVL.

This chain connects TRBV5-1 to TRBJ2-1, with a tentative D call TRBD2 (6 bases). CDR1 is SGHRS, CDR2 YFSETQ, per germline. CDR3 length equals 14 residues. Trimming removed 5 bases at V and 5 bases at J, with 14 bases between. This CDR3 is CASSVGGFDNEQFF. CDR3 coding DNA: TGCGCCAGCAGTGTCGGGGGTTTTGACAATGAGCAGTTCTTC.

The chain couples TRBV15 to TRBJ2-7; 7 positions agree with TRBD2. The CDR3 is 14 amino acids. Looked up from germline, CDR1 is LNHNV and CDR2 is YYDKDF (reference sequence). The V and J ends lost 0 bases and 8 bases, in that order; junction bases with no gene match: 7. Here the CDR3 reads CATSRDGSGGKQYF. For the CDR3, the DNA is TGTGCCACCAGCAGAGATGGGTCGGGAGGCAAGCAGTACTTC.

The chain has TRBV29-1 and TRBJ1-2; unclear D gene. The CDR3 contains 14 residues. Trimming took off 1 base at V and 7 bases at J, with 16 bases between the two ends. Germline CDR1 is SQVTM and CDR2 is ANQGSEA. In nucleotides, the CDR3 is TGCAGCGTTGAAGGTATAGCCCCACGAGGTGGCTACACCTTC. It encodes CSVEGIAPRGGYTF.

J is TRBJ2-5 and V is TRBV18; D gene uncertain. Germline V lookup: CDR1 KGHSH, CDR2 LQKENI. The CDR3 runs 14 residues. Trimming removed 2 bases at V and 10 bases at J, with 17 bases between. The CDR3 is CASSPTSGAPGQYF. CDR3 DNA: TGTGCCAGCTCACCAACCTCCGGAGCCCCGGGCCAGTACTTC.

The rearrangement links TRBV18 to TRBJ1-4; D is perhaps TRBD1 (5 bases). Looked up from germline, CDR1 is KGHSH and CDR2 is LQKENI. The CDR3 is 14 amino acids. Trimming left V 2 bases short and J 8 bases short, with 12 bases between. CDR3 coding DNA: TGTGCCAGCTCACCAGGGGGGGTGAGCGAAAAACTGTTTTTT. Protein sequence: CASSPGGVSEKLFF.

The chain links TRBV5-4 to TRBJ1-1; D not resolved. Germline loops: CDR1 SGHNT, CDR2 YYREEE (reference sequence). The CDR3 is made up of 13 amino acids. The germline V and J ends were trimmed by 4 bases and 3 bases, with 10 bases remaining between them. This chain's CDR3 is CASSGSWDTEAFF. The DNA of the CDR3 is TGTGCCAGCAGCGGGAGTTGGGACACTGAAGCTTTCTTT.

The chain carries TRBV28 and TRBJ1-5, with D tentatively TRBD1 (5 bases). CDR1 and CDR2 (germline): MDHEN, SYDVKM. The CDR3 runs to 15 residues. The ends were cut back, 8 bases at V and 1 base at J, with 15 bases in the middle. CDR3 amino acids: CASSLRAGSNQPQHF. CDR3 nucleotides: TGTGCCAGCTCCCTTAGGGCAGGGAGCAATCAGCCCCAGCATTTT.